This T cell receptor (beta chain) was documented in a study of control samples from healthy donors and cancer patients. The repertoire was sequenced with immunoSEQ multiplex PCR; TCRdb's copy has only in-frame clones and lacks some. The table lists around 170,000 clones, about 86% of them singletons. The source is a woman aged 25 to 39 in good health. The sequenced sample was blood.

CDR3 protein: CASTQGANTEAFF. The CDR3 coding sequence is TGTGCCAGCACACAGGGGGCGAACACTGAAGCTTTCTTT. The chain joins TRBV2 to TRBJ1-1; 9 bases are a match to TRBD1. The ends lost 7 bases at V and 1 base at J; junction bases unmatched: 1. CDR3 length: 13 amino acids. Germline CDR1 and CDR2: SNHLY and FYNNEI.